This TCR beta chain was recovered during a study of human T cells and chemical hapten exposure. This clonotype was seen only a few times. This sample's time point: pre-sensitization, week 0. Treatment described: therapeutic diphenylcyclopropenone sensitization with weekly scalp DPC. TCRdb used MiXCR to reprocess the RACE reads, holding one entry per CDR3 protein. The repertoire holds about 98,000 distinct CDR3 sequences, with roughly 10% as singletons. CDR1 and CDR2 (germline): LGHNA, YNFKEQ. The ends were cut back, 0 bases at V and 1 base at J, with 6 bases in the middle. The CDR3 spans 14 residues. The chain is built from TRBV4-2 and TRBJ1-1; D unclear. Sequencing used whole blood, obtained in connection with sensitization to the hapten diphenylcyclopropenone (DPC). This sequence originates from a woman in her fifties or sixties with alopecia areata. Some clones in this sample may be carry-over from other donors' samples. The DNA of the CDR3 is TGTGCCAGCAGCCAAGATGAGAGGAACACTGAAGCTTTCTTT. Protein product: CASSQDERNTEAFF.